This T cell receptor (beta chain) was captured by sequencing in a study of neoadjuvant nivolumab and ipilimumab in lung cancer. Study as a whole: Nivolumab 3 mg/kg was given days 1, 15 and 29, plus ipilimumab 1 mg/kg day 1 in combination.

Assay used: immunoSEQ multiplex PCR; TCRdb lists only in-frame clones, some missing. The sample shows around 2,000 clones, more than 80% of them seen only once. The sample holds a few counts of this clone. The CDR3 is 13 amino acids. The V end was cut by 1 base, the J end by 6 bases, with 9 bases between. CDR1 and CDR2 (germline): MNHEY, SMNVEV (reference sequence). The source was adjacent normal lung tissue, collected after neoadjuvant nivolumab, alone or with ipilimumab, at or shortly before surgery. This clonotype originated in an adult with non-small cell lung cancer. The J gene is TRBJ1-2, the V gene TRBV27; D is ambiguous. The CDR3 loop is CASSLFPLDGYTF. The CDR3 DNA reads TGTGCCAGCAGTTTATTTCCTTTGGATGGCTACACCTTC.